This T cell receptor beta chain was retrieved from a study of CD8 T cells in ankylosing spondylitis. Points from the study as a whole: Eight highly homologous variants formed a TCR beta motif that appeared characteristic of ankylosing spondylitis blood.

The CDR3 runs to 14 residues. CDR1 and CDR2 (germline): SNHLY, FYNNEI. The ends were cut back, 6 bases at V and 4 bases at J, with 16 bases in the middle. In its sample, this clonotype was seen once. The antigen remains undetermined. By quantitative 5'-RACE with molecular barcodes, the TCR beta libraries were made. TCRdb ran MiXCR on the 5' RACE reads and lists one entry per CDR3 protein. The table shows approximately 250,000 distinct CDR3 sequences, with roughly 32% occurring only once. The chain uses TRBV2 and TRBJ2-7, with no clear D. The clonotype originates from a male donor with ankylosing spondylitis or in good health (not recorded which). The sequenced material came from blood, either unsorted or a sorted T cell fraction (not recorded which). In DNA form, the CDR3 reads TGTGCCAGCAGGAACGCCCTATTGGGATACGAGCAGTACTTC. This codes for CASRNALLGYEQYF.